This T cell receptor beta chain originates from a study of blood T cell repertoires in COVID-19. On the study more broadly: Collection of acute and convalescent COVID-19 samples took place in the United States, Italy and Spain. PBMCs, B-cell-depleted T cells, or T cells provided the cDNA or gDNA that made up the material.

Germline V gene data show CDR1 as SGHAT and CDR2 as FQNNGV. V dropped 1 base and J dropped 2 bases, with 15 bases sitting between them. There are 17 residues in the CDR3. Source study methods: Amplification with reference gene primers provided the estimates of nucleated cell counts. Method: immunoSEQ multiplex PCR; TCRdb's copy keeps in-frame clones and lacks some. V, J and clone size reflect that table, while D and trimming were determined from the DNA. The sample yields hundreds of thousands of clones, about nine tenths seen once. This TCR was sampled from a woman in her twenties or thirties with active or convalescent COVID-19. J is TRBJ2-1 and V is TRBV11-2; D may be TRBD2 (6 bases). Sequencing used peripheral blood. CDR3 sequence (DNA): TGTGCCAGCAGCTTAGGGTTTAGCGGAGGAGCCTACAATGAGCAGTTCTTC. It yields the protein CASSLGFSGGAYNEQFF.